This T cell receptor (beta chain) was profiled in a study of shared clonotypes between healthy human individuals. General study results and limits: Estimated richness values were generally larger in naive subsets than in memory subsets. Of the naive CD4 clonotypes, about 5% were shared across a handful of donors.

Germline-derived CDR1 and CDR2 are SEHNR and FQNEAQ (reference sequence). V was cut by 1 base and J by 4 bases, with 7 bases left in between. This CDR3 is 13 amino acids long. Sequenced by immunoSEQ multiplex PCR; TCRdb stores in-frame clones only, minus some. The sample consists of around 2.3 million clones, 90% to 97% of them appearing once. Turning to this clone: What it binds is unknown.

This clonotype originated in a man in his late teens or twenties in good health. Specimen: naive CD4+ T cells sorted from blood. Subset given: CD45RA+ positively selected. V gene TRBV7-9 combines with J gene TRBJ1-1; D is undetermined. CDR3 residues: CASSLEWGTEAFF. The DNA for the CDR3 is TGTGCCAGCAGCTTAGAGTGGGGCACTGAAGCTTTCTTT.